This T cell receptor beta chain was identified during a study of control samples from healthy donors and cancer patients (TCRdb year 2020). As for this clone: The antigen this receptor binds is unknown. Qualities for individual bases were not recorded, and no much larger clone is one base off.

The germline V gene (reference sequence) yields GTSNPN for CDR1 and SVGIG for CDR2. Spanning cysteine to phenylalanine, the CDR3 consists of 16 amino acids. Just the 48-base CDR3 DNA is kept, in frame starting at base 1. V is cut back by 5 bases and J by 0 bases, with 8 bases in the junction unmatched. The method behind the library was the immunoSEQ multiplex PCR assay. TCRdb retrieved this table from immuneACCESS and kept in-frame rearrangements only. Not all clones are present; in checked studies, unresolved V genes account for under half, and no reason is known for the remainder. This sample gives 90,000 or so clones in total; over 80% of them show up just once. Together, the top ten hold around 20% of the sample.

The clonotype was recovered from a man aged 25-45 years in good health. Sequencing was carried out using blood. Recombination connected TRBV30 to TRBJ1-2; TRBD1 agrees with 11 junctional bases. CDR3 region: CAWGTGGRSANYGYTF. The base sequence is TGTGCCTGGGGGACAGGGGGAAGATCAGCTAACTATGGCTACACCTTC.